Below, 28 T cell receptor beta chains from the same sample are listed, as sequenced in a study. TCRdb re-derived calls from the 5' RACE reads in MiXCR, one entry per CDR3 protein. The sample records tens of thousands of distinct CDR3 sequences, 22% being singletons. Cells sorted as Tregs were CD4+, CD25+ and CD127-/low. Sequenced input: Tregs sorted from blood. These receptors all stem from a female donor with breast cancer.

This clonotype has a handful of counts. The chain is built from TRBV24-1 and TRBJ2-1, with D possibly called TRBD1 or TRBD2 (5 bases each). CDR3 length: 16 residues. V was cut by 4 bases and J by 1 base, with 13 bases left in between. Germline loops: CDR1 KGHDR, CDR2 SFDVKD. CDR3 DNA: TGTGCCACCAGTGAAGGGGACGGGGTATCCTACAATGAGCAGTTCTTC. Amino acid sequence: CATSEGDGVSYNEQFF.

This clonotype has just a few counts. Given the absence of the conserved phenylalanine or tryptophan at the CDR3 end, a read error is likely. The chain recombines TRBV7-3 with TRBJ1-2, with 9 bases that match TRBD1. The CDR3 runs 15 residues. J gave up 5 bases and V 5 bases, and 9 bases lay outside the gene matches. Germline loops: CDR1 SGHTA, CDR2 FQGTGA. CDR3 nucleotides: TGTGCCAGCAGCCCTCAGGGTGGGACAGGGTATGGCTACACCCTC. Translating gives CASSPQGGTGYGYTL.

In its sample, this clonotype was seen a few times. The CDR3 is CSAPPPAGDQETQYF. Written as DNA, the CDR3 is TGCAGTGCTCCTCCACCCGCGGGGGACCAAGAGACCCAGTACTTC. The chain links TRBV20-1 to TRBJ2-5; 7 nucleotides match TRBD2. Germline CDR1 and CDR2: DFQATT and SNEGSKA (reference sequence). After removal of 5 bases from V and 0 bases from J, the junction contained 9 bases not matched to a gene. This CDR3 has 15 residues.

This clonotype has a handful of counts. A read error may produce the germline difference seen at one junction end. This chain connects TRBV5-6 to TRBJ1-2; D may be TRBD1 (5 bases). The length of the CDR3 is 16 residues. From germline, CDR1 is SGHDT and CDR2 YYEEEE. Written as DNA, the CDR3 is TGTGTCAGCAGCTTGGGCGGCAGGGACGGAGGATATGGCTACACCTTC. It specifies CVSSLGGRDGGYGYTF.

By sample share, this clonotype is medium-sized (0.01 to 0.1%). The junction does not match germline at one end; this may be a read error. The V gene is TRBV12-3 or TRBV12-4, the J gene TRBJ1-1; no clear D. CDR3 length equals 14 residues. CDR3 loop: CASRPDWQNSEAFF. The CDR3 DNA is TGTGCCAGCAGGCCCGATTGGCAGAACAGTGAAGCTTTCTTT.

As concerns this clonotype: This sequence may be a read error, since a much larger clone differs from it by one base. This chain joins TRBV7-3 and TRBJ2-1, with D tentatively TRBD1 or TRBD2 (5 bases each). There are 15 residues in the CDR3. Germline CDR1 SGHTA, CDR2 FQGTGA. V lost 2 bases and J 0 bases, leaving 8 bases between the germline ends. Here the CDR3 reads CASSLVGDSYNEQFF. Here the CDR3 DNA reads TGTGCCAGCAGCTTAGTGGGGGACTCCTACAATGAGCAGTTCTTC. The whole variable domain, filled in from reference TRBV7-3 and TRBJ2-1, reads GAGVSQTPSNKVTEKGKYVELRCDPISGHTALYWYRQSLGQGPEFLIYFQGTGAADDSGLPNDRFFAVRPEGSVSTLKIQRTERGDSAVYLCASSLVGDSYNEQFFGPGTRLTVL.

This clonotype appeared many times. The chain's CDR3 is CASSKTSGKPYEQYF. CDR3 in DNA: TGTGCCAGCAGCAAAACTAGCGGGAAGCCCTACGAGCAGTACTTC. V and J are TRBV21-1 and TRBJ2-7; TRBD2 is taken as the D call from the table, unchecked against the DNA. TRBV21-1 has pseudogene status. The CDR3 length is 15 residues.

This clonotype was seen only a few times. The chain employs TRBV5-1 and TRBJ2-7; 12 bases fit TRBD2. Germline V lookup: CDR1 SGHRS, CDR2 YFSETQ. V lost 0 bases, J lost 2 bases, and 3 bases stayed unmatched. The CDR3 consists of 16 residues. CDR3: CASSLGLAGETYEQYF. CDR3 bases: TGCGCCAGCAGCTTGGGACTAGCGGGGGAGACCTACGAGCAGTACTTC. The full variable domain, rest sourced from reference TRBV5-1 and TRBJ2-7, is KAGVTQTPRYLIKTRGQQVTLSCSPISGHRSVSWYQQTPGQGLQFLFEYFSETQRNKGNFPGRFSGRQFSNSRSEMNVSTLELGDSALYLCASSLGLAGETYEQYFGPGTRLTVT.

This clonotype was seen ten or more times. This chain joins TRBV12-3 or TRBV12-4 and TRBJ1-5; D possibly corresponds to TRBD1 (5 bases). Between the trimmed V and J ends, which lost 6 bases and 2 bases, there was a span of 14 bases. This CDR3 is built from 15 residues. The CDR3 nucleotides read TGTGCCAGCAGCCGGGACGGCTCTCGCAATCAGCCCCAGCATTTT. It encodes CASSRDGSRNQPQHF.

Comments on this clonotype: A much more abundant neighbour one base away suggests this may be a read error. The V gene is TRBV7-9, the J gene TRBJ2-7; D may match TRBD1 or TRBD2 (6 bases each). Per the germline V gene, CDR1 is SEHNR and CDR2 is FQNEAQ (reference sequence). This CDR3 has 13 residues. Between the trimmed V and J ends, which lost 1 base and 8 bases, there was a span of 12 bases. The CDR3 region is CASSLVGGLKQYF. In DNA, the CDR3 is TGTGCCAGCAGCTTAGTGGGGGGCCTCAAGCAGTACTTC.

There are a few counts of this clonotype. The V gene is TRBV7-9, the J gene TRBJ2-1; 8 nucleotides line up with TRBD1. Germline loops: CDR1 SEHNR, CDR2 FQNEAQ (reference sequence). The CDR3 totals 15 residues. The V gene end was trimmed by 2 bases and the J gene end by 7 bases; junction bases not matched to a gene: 7. CDR3 DNA sequence: TGTGCCAGCAGCTTACGGACAGGGAGAGATAATGAGCAGTTCTTC. Protein: CASSLRTGRDNEQFF.

Comments on this clonotype: This could be a read error, since a much larger clone is one nucleotide away. Without the conserved terminal phenylalanine or tryptophan, this CDR3 likely stems from a read error. This chain links TRBV5-1 with TRBJ2-2, with TRBD1 identical over 7 bases. The V and J ends lost 2 bases and 9 bases, in that order; junction bases with no gene match: 16. CDR1 is SGHRS, CDR2 YFSETQ, per germline. The CDR3 runs to 17 residues. The CDR3 nucleotides are TGCGCCAGCAGCTTATCCGGTCGGGACAGAGGGTTTCGGGAGCTGTTTTCT. Protein sequence: CASSLSGRDRGFRELFS.

Note on this clonotype: This clone may be a read error of a much larger clone one base away. The conserved final phenylalanine or tryptophan is absent from the CDR3, which likely points to a read error. The J gene is TRBJ1-1, the V gene TRBV9; D not resolved. Trimming left V 0 bases short and J 4 bases short, with 10 bases between. This CDR3 contains 14 residues. Germline V gene lookup returns CDR1 SGDLS and CDR2 YYNGEE. The CDR3 protein is CASSVESGRTEAFL. For the CDR3, the DNA is TGTGCCAGCAGCGTAGAGTCGGGTCGCACTGAAGCTTTCCTT.

The chain combines TRBV7-9 with TRBJ2-7; 10 bases align to TRBD2. The CDR3 is 14 residues long. The J segment lost 4 bases and the V segment lost 5 bases, leaving 5 bases of the junction unmatched. Germline loops: CDR1 SEHNR, CDR2 FQNEAQ (reference sequence). The CDR3 nucleotides are TGTGCCAGCAGCGCTAGCGGGAGCGGTTACGAGCAGTACTTC. Residues: CASSASGSGYEQYF.

This clonotype was found many times. This sequence joins TRBV5-1 and TRBJ1-3; D uncertain. Germline loops: CDR1 SGHRS, CDR2 YFSETQ. Trimming left V 4 bases short and J 4 bases short, with 15 bases between. The CDR3 runs to 15 residues. The CDR3 bases are TGCGCCAGCAGCCTGCGGGGTGCCCCCGGAAACACCATATATTTT. Translated: CASSLRGAPGNTIYF.

Only a few counts were recorded for this clonotype. The chain is built from TRBV18 and TRBJ2-3; no clear D gene. This CDR3 is built from 12 residues. Germline-derived CDR1 and CDR2 are KGHSH and LQKENI. The V and J ends lost 2 bases and 4 bases respectively, with 4 bases between them. CDR3 protein: CASSPSPDTQYF. CDR3 sequence (DNA): TGTGCCAGCTCACCATCCCCAGATACGCAGTATTTT.

This chain connects TRBV30 to TRBJ2-4, with D perhaps matching TRBD1 (7 bases). The germline gives CDR1 GTSNPN, CDR2 SVGIG (reference sequence). The CDR3 spans 14 residues. V was trimmed by 2 bases and J by 9 bases, leaving 17 bases between them. The CDR3 loop reads CAWSQTGRLGIQYF. The DNA for the CDR3 is TGTGCCTGGAGTCAGACAGGGAGGTTGGGCATTCAGTACTTC.

In this sample, this clonotype turned up many times. This chain connects TRBV6-6 to TRBJ2-1; D gene unclear. The CDR3 extends over 12 amino acids. Germline assignment: CDR1 MNHNY and CDR2 SVGAGI (reference sequence). The V end was cut by 0 bases, the J end by 6 bases, with 3 bases between. CDR3 loop: CASSYSANEQFF. In DNA, the CDR3 is TGTGCCAGCAGTTACTCGGCCAATGAGCAGTTCTTC.

With respect to this clonotype: A read error is possible here, since a much larger clone lies one base away. The CDR3 coding sequence is TGTGCCAGCAGCGAAGGAATCTTTATCTACGAGCAGTACTTC. It yields the protein CASSEGIFIYEQYF. The V gene is TRBV9, the J gene TRBJ2-7; D is undetermined. V was clipped by 3 bases and J by 3 bases, with 13 bases between them. Looked up from germline, CDR1 is SGDLS and CDR2 is YYNGEE. This CDR3 region has 14 residues.

This sequence joins TRBV28 and TRBJ2-2; D may be TRBD1 or TRBD2 (5 bases each). From germline, CDR1 is MDHEN and CDR2 SYDVKM. This CDR3 region has 17 residues. The V gene lost 4 bases and the J gene lost 3 bases, with 18 bases spanning the gap. CDR3 in DNA: TGTGCCAGCAGTTCGCCCGGGACGATGCCGTACACCGGGGAGCTGTTTTTT. Its translation: CASSSPGTMPYTGELFF.

For this clonotype: This may arise from a read error, as a much more abundant clone is one base away. This rearrangement joins TRBV6-2 or TRBV6-3 to TRBJ2-7, with 7 bases identical to TRBD1. The CDR3 is 16 residues long. Germline V gene lookup returns CDR1 MNHEY and CDR2 SVGEGT. CDR3: CTSSYSILDRDYEQYF. DNA for the CDR3: TGTACCAGCAGTTACTCGATCCTCGACAGGGACTACGAGCAGTACTTC.

A few counts support this clonotype. Relative to the germline gene, one junction end is altered; a read error may explain this. The V call is TRBV7-7, the J call TRBJ2-5; D is ambiguous. The CDR3 spans 14 residues. Germline V CDR1 and CDR2: SSHAT, FNYEAQ (reference sequence). CDR3 sequence reads: CASSLKGFQETQYF. The CDR3 nucleotides are TGTGCTAGCAGCTTAAAGGGATTTCAAGAGACCCAGTACTTC.

This clonotype was counted many times. The V and J genes are TRBV5-1 and TRBJ1-2; 7 bases fit TRBD1. J lost 2 bases, V lost 4 bases, and 11 bases had no gene match. Germline assignment: CDR1 SGHRS and CDR2 YFSETQ. This CDR3 has 16 amino acids. The CDR3 DNA follows: TGCGCCAGCAGCGCGAGCAGACAGGGCGGCAACTATGGCTACACCTTC. This translates into CASSASRQGGNYGYTF. The variable domain in full, with the rest retrieved from reference TRBV5-1 and TRBJ1-2, is KAGVTQTPRYLIKTRGQQVTLSCSPISGHRSVSWYQQTPGQGLQFLFEYFSETQRNKGNFPGRFSGRQFSNSRSEMNVSTLELGDSALYLCASSASRQGGNYGYTFGSGTRLTVV.

This clonotype has a count of ten or more. V and J are TRBV5-5 and TRBJ2-1; 12 nucleotides agree with TRBD1. Per the germline V gene, CDR1 is SGHKS and CDR2 is YYEKEE (reference sequence). The trim removed 2 bases at V and 8 bases at J, leaving 2 bases unmatched. This CDR3 is 14 amino acids long. The CDR3 sequence: CASSLGTGGYEQFF. CDR3 coding DNA: TGTGCCAGCAGCTTAGGGACAGGGGGCTATGAGCAGTTCTTC.

This clonotype was seen a handful of times. The rearrangement links TRBV11-3 to TRBJ2-3, with TRBD2 matching 8 bases. V lost 9 bases, J lost 7 bases, and 12 bases stayed unmatched. There are 14 residues in the CDR3. CDR1 SGHNT and CDR2 YENEEA come from the germline V gene. As DNA, the CDR3 is TGTGCCAGGAGGCGGCGGGAGGATCACTATACGCAGTATTTT. This gives the protein CARRRREDHYTQYF.

In its sample, this clonotype was seen a few times. The chain recombines TRBV4-1 with TRBJ2-5; D uncertain. CDR3 length: 12 residues. V lost 7 bases, J lost 3 bases, and 9 bases lay in between. CDR1 is MGHRA, CDR2 YSYEKL, per germline. CDR3 in DNA: TGCGCCAGCAAGGGCAGTAAAGAGACCCAGTACTTC. Amino acids: CASKGSKETQYF.

Remarks on this clonotype: One end of the junction does not line up with germline, which may come from a read error. This chain links TRBV20-1 with TRBJ1-2; tentatively, D is TRBD1 (5 bases). Germline assignment: CDR1 DFQATT and CDR2 SNEGSKA (reference sequence). This CDR3 is built from 17 residues. The CDR3 bases are TGCAGTGCTAGTGCCCGGATTGGGACGGGACCGCACTATGGCTGCACCTTC. It yields the protein CSASARIGTGPHYGCTF.

The chain joins TRBV28 to TRBJ1-3; tentatively, D is TRBD1 (5 bases). Germline lookup yields CDR1 MDHEN and CDR2 SYDVKM. V gave up 8 bases and J gave up 2 bases, with 16 bases separating them. The CDR3 length is 15 residues. The CDR3 DNA reads TGTGCCAGCGGAGGACGGGGCCCAGCTGGAAACACCATATATTTT. Its protein product is CASGGRGPAGNTIYF.